The 27 T cell receptor beta chains reported below all come from one sample, sequenced in a study of T cells in localized non-small cell lung cancer. Only in-frame clones appear in the TCRdb table, and some are missing; sequencing was by immunoSEQ multiplex PCR. Among 30,000 or so clones listed, roughly 90% were seen once. The source was peripheral blood, collected before any cancer treatment. Receptors originate from a female donor older than 55 with stage I lung adenocarcinoma.

The chain couples TRBV28 to TRBJ2-3; D not resolved. Trimming removed 5 bases from V and 0 bases from J, with 6 bases in between. The CDR3 is made up of 13 amino acids. Germline lookup yields CDR1 MDHEN and CDR2 SYDVKM. DNA for the CDR3: TGTGCCAGCAGTAGCCCAAGCACAGATACGCAGTATTTT. This sequence encodes CASSSPSTDTQYF.

The chain couples TRBV7-2 to TRBJ2-3; unclear D gene. The CDR3 has 13 amino acids. CDR1 is SGHTA and CDR2 is FQGNSA in the germline V gene. V was cut by 3 bases and J by 6 bases, with 10 bases left in between. CDR3 amino acids: CASSLTQTDTQYF. The DNA of the CDR3 is TGTGCCAGCAGCTTGACTCAAACGGATACGCAGTATTTT.

The chain couples TRBV13 to TRBJ2-5, with a tentative D call TRBD1 (6 bases). The CDR3 is 14 residues long. Germline lookup yields CDR1 PRHDT and CDR2 FYEKMQ (reference sequence). Trimming left V 4 bases short and J 5 bases short, with 14 bases between. The CDR3 spells CASSYTGSGETQYF. CDR3 coding DNA: TGTGCCAGCAGCTACACAGGGTCAGGGGAGACCCAGTACTTC. The variable domain in full, with the rest retrieved from reference TRBV13 and TRBJ2-5, is AAGVIQSPRHLIKEKRETATLKCYPIPRHDTVYWYQQGPGQDPQFLISFYEKMQSDKGSIPDRFSAQQFSDYHSELNMSSLELGDSALYFCASSYTGSGETQYFGPGTRLLVL.

This clone was seen a handful of times. The sample contains more than one DNA sequence encoding this CDR3. The V call is TRBV25-1, the J call TRBJ2-5; the D gene is possibly TRBD2 (5 bases). CDR1 is MGHDK, CDR2 SYGVNS, per germline. The CDR3 spans 14 residues. The ends were cut back, 2 bases at V and 0 bases at J, with 7 bases in the middle. The CDR3 DNA reads as TGTGCCAGCAGTGAAAGAGGGCACCAAGAGACCCAGTACTTC. This translates into CASSERGHQETQYF.

The CDR3 DNA is TGTGCCAGCAGGTCCAGGGGTGGTCTCACTGAAGCTTTCTTT. As protein: CASRSRGGLTEAFF. V gene TRBV6-5 combines with J gene TRBJ1-1; TRBD1 is a possible D gene (6 bases). The length of the CDR3 is 14 residues. V was shortened by 6 bases and J by 4 bases, with 15 bases between the two germline ends. Germline CDR1 and CDR2: MNHEY and SVGAGI.

The V gene is TRBV5-4, the J gene TRBJ2-1; a weak D match, TRBD2 (6 bases). The V gene lost 0 bases and the J gene lost 6 bases, with 13 bases spanning the gap. Germline loops: CDR1 SGHNT, CDR2 YYREEE (reference sequence). This CDR3 comprises 15 residues. The CDR3 DNA is TGTGCCAGCAGCTTGGGTTCTACTAGCCCCAATGAGCAGTTCTTC. Translation gives CASSLGSTSPNEQFF.

V gene TRBV29-1 combines with J gene TRBJ1-2; 11 positions match TRBD1. Trimming removed 1 base from V and 2 bases from J; junction bases left unmatched: 0. The CDR3 is made up of 14 amino acids. Germline V gene sequence: CDR1 SQVTM, CDR2 ANQGSEA. CDR3 bases: TGCAGCGTTGAAGGGACAGGGGGCAACTATGGCTACACCTTC. Translation: CSVEGTGGNYGYTF.

The V call is TRBV11-3, the J call TRBJ2-5; D is ambiguous. CDR1 and CDR2 from the germline V gene are SGHNT and YENEEA. There are 12 residues in the CDR3. The V end was cut by 5 bases, the J end by 1 base, with 5 bases between. In DNA, the CDR3 is TGTGCCAGCAGCCCAGGCCAAGAGACCCAGTACTTC. Translation gives CASSPGQETQYF.

The count of this clone is one. At one of its ends the junction is not consistent with the germline gene, which may arise from a read error. This chain links TRBV6-5 with TRBJ2-7; D gene uncertain. CDR3 length: 14 amino acids. Germline CDR1 is MNHEY and CDR2 is SVGAGI. The CDR3 region is CATSLSPWPYEQYF. The CDR3 nucleotides are TGTGCCACCAGTTTAAGCCCTTGGCCCTACGAGCAGTACTTC.

The CDR3 is CASSLGGGAAGTQYF. The CDR3 region has the DNA TGTGCCAGCAGCTTGGGCGGGGGGGCCGCGGGTACGCAGTATTTT. The genes are TRBV5-4 and TRBJ2-3; 9 bases align to TRBD2. V lost 0 bases to trimming and J lost 8 bases; unmatched junction nucleotides: 7. This CDR3 is built from 15 residues. Germline V lookup: CDR1 SGHNT, CDR2 YYREEE (reference sequence).

V usage is TRBV9 and J usage is TRBJ2-5, with TRBD1 identical over 11 bases. There are 16 residues in the CDR3. Germline CDR1 and CDR2: SGDLS and YYNGEE. Germline trimming cut 4 bases from V and 5 bases from J; bases unmatched to any gene: 10. The CDR3 here is CASSPRGQGDWETQYF. The CDR3 DNA reads as TGTGCCAGCAGCCCCCGGGGACAGGGGGATTGGGAGACCCAGTACTTC.

CDR3 DNA: TGCGCCAGCAGCTTTAATAGGGGATACGAGCAGTACTTC. This codes for CASSFNRGYEQYF. The chain combines TRBV5-1 with TRBJ2-7; D may be TRBD1 (5 bases). This CDR3 is 13 amino acids long. Trimming stripped 2 bases from V and 4 bases from J, with 10 bases between. CDR1 SGHRS and CDR2 YFSETQ come from the germline V gene.

The chain combines TRBV27 with TRBJ2-5; maybe TRBD2 (5 bases). The germline V gene has CDR1 MNHEY and CDR2 SMNVEV (reference sequence). V gave up 4 bases and J gave up 4 bases, with 7 bases separating them. The CDR3 spans 12 residues. CDR3 in amino acids: CASSSGGETQYF. In DNA, the CDR3 is TGTGCCAGCAGTTCCGGAGGAGAGACCCAGTACTTC.

V is TRBV7-9 and J is TRBJ1-6, with a weak D call TRBD1 (6 bases). Trimming pared 0 bases from V and 11 bases from J, leaving 17 bases between. Germline assignment: CDR1 SEHNR and CDR2 FQNEAQ (reference sequence). The CDR3 has 16 amino acids. For the CDR3, the DNA is TGTGCCAGCAGCTTAGCGCTAACGGGGGGCGAACCACCCCTCCACTTT. Protein sequence: CASSLALTGGEPPLHF. The full variable domain, completed using reference TRBV7-9 and TRBJ1-6, is DTGVSQNPRHKITKRGQNVTFRCDPISEHNRLYWYRQTLGQGPEFLTYFQNEAQLEKSRLLSDRFSAERPKGSFSTLEIQRTEQGDSAMYLCASSLALTGGEPPLHFGNGTRLTVT.

V is TRBV7-8 and J is TRBJ2-5; 10 nucleotides line up with TRBD1. Germline V gene sequence: CDR1 SGHVS, CDR2 FQNEAQ. Trimming cost V 5 bases and J 3 bases; bases outside gene matches: 6. The CDR3 has 15 amino acids. The CDR3 reads CASSRLTGGEETQYF. The CDR3 coding sequence is TGTGCCAGCAGCCGACTGACAGGGGGCGAAGAGACCCAGTACTTC.

This chain links TRBV15 with TRBJ2-3; D may be TRBD1 or TRBD2 (5 bases each). Trimming cost V 0 bases and J 6 bases, with 10 bases left between them. The V gene's germline CDR1 is LNHNV and CDR2 YYDKDF (reference sequence). The CDR3 contains 14 residues. The CDR3 DNA is TGTGCCACCAGCAGAGATATAGGGACCGATACGCAGTATTTT. Translation gives CATSRDIGTDTQYF. The whole variable domain, filled in from reference TRBV15 and TRBJ2-3, reads DAMVIQNPRYQVTQFGKPVTLSCSQTLNHNVMYWYQQKSSQAPKLLFHYYDKDFNNEADTPDNFQSRRPNTSFCFLDIRSPGLGDTAMYLCATSRDIGTDTQYFGPGTRLTVL.

V and J are TRBV4-1 and TRBJ1-5, with 7 bases identical to TRBD1. Germline V gene data show CDR1 as MGHRA and CDR2 as YSYEKL. The trim removed 4 bases at V and 2 bases at J, leaving 8 bases unmatched. This CDR3 contains 16 residues. CDR3: CASSPRQGIGNQPQHF. The CDR3 DNA is TGCGCCAGCAGCCCCCGACAGGGTATAGGCAATCAGCCCCAGCATTTT.

This clone was seen only once. The gene calls are TRBV30 and TRBJ1-6, with D unclear. CDR3 length: 15 amino acids. Germline V gives CDR1 GTSNPN, CDR2 SVGIG (reference sequence). V was pared by 0 bases and J by 3 bases, with 9 bases between. CDR3 nucleotides: TGTGCCTGGAGTGTAATGGGCGACTATAATTCACCCCTCCACTTT. It specifies CAWSVMGDYNSPLHF.

This rearrangement joins TRBV7-3 to TRBJ2-6; D is uncertain. Per germline, CDR1 SGHTA and CDR2 FQGTGA. This CDR3 has 15 amino acids. V was clipped by 0 bases and J by 4 bases, with 7 bases between them. The CDR3 nucleotides read TGTGCCAGCAGCTTAACAGGGTCGGGGGCCAACGTCCTGACTTTC. It codes for CASSLTGSGANVLTF.

The rearrangement joins TRBV19 to TRBJ2-1; TRBD2 might be the D (6 bases). The germline gives CDR1 LNHDA, CDR2 SQIVND (reference sequence). There are 15 residues in the CDR3. V was clipped by 3 bases and J by 0 bases, with 9 bases between them. The CDR3 loop is CASSIGLNSYNEQFF. The CDR3 nucleotides are TGTGCCAGTAGTATTGGACTAAACTCCTACAATGAGCAGTTCTTC.

About this clone itself: Additional DNA sequences in this sample encode the identical CDR3. This chain links TRBV2 with TRBJ2-4, with 7 bases matching TRBD1. Germline loops: CDR1 SNHLY, CDR2 FYNNEI. CDR3 length: 15 residues. The V and J ends lost 9 bases and 5 bases, in that order; junction bases with no gene match: 13. As DNA, the CDR3 is TGTGCCAGTACCCGCCCCACAGGGGTCGAAAACATTCAGTACTTC. Its translation: CASTRPTGVENIQYF.

V is TRBV5-4 and J is TRBJ2-5, with 8 nucleotides matching TRBD1. This CDR3 is 13 amino acids long. CDR1 is SGHNT and CDR2 is YYREEE in the germline V gene (reference sequence). After removal of 5 bases from V and 4 bases from J, the junction contained 4 bases not matched to a gene. In nucleotides, the CDR3 is TGTGCCAGCAGTCAGGACAGGGTAGAGACCCAGTACTTC. Protein: CASSQDRVETQYF.

V usage is TRBV6-6 and J usage is TRBJ2-2, with D maybe TRBD1 (6 bases). The CDR3 is 15 residues long. Germline CDR1 reads MNHNY; CDR2 reads SVGAGI (reference sequence). V was clipped by 6 bases and J by 8 bases, with 19 bases between them. CDR3 DNA: TGTGCCAGCAGCGATGGACAGCGATCGGGAGGGGAGCTGTTTTTT. Its protein is CASSDGQRSGGELFF.

The rearrangement joins TRBV14 to TRBJ2-2, with a weak D call TRBD2 (6 bases). The germline V gene encodes CDR1 SGHDN and CDR2 FVKESK. Trimming removed 2 bases at V and 6 bases at J, with 10 bases between. This CDR3 is 14 amino acids long. CDR3 protein: CASSQRGGSGELFF. The CDR3 region has the DNA TGTGCCAGCAGCCAACGTGGGGGGTCCGGGGAGCTGTTTTTT. The full variable domain, its missing parts supplied by reference TRBV14 and TRBJ2-2, is EAGVTQFPSHSVIEKGQTVTLRCDPISGHDNLYWYRRVMGKEIKFLLHFVKESKQDESGMPNNRFLAERTGGTYSTLKVQPAELEDSGVYFCASSQRGGSGELFFGEGSRLTVL.

This clone was observed a handful of times. The gene calls are TRBV6-1 and TRBJ1-5; 9 bases are shared with TRBD1. Germline CDR1 is MNHNS and CDR2 is SASEGT. This CDR3 region has 16 residues. Unmatched junction bases numbered 10, after V lost 3 bases and J lost 7 bases. As DNA, the CDR3 is TGTGCCAGCAGTGAGTTAACACAGGGGGCAGGACAGCCCCAGCATTTT. Translated, it gives CASSELTQGAGQPQHF.

The chain carries TRBV7-9 and TRBJ2-7; the D gene is possibly TRBD2 (6 bases). The germline V gene has CDR1 SEHNR and CDR2 FQNEAQ (reference sequence). The CDR3 runs 14 residues. V lost 5 bases to trimming and J lost 7 bases, with 18 bases between them. CDR3 region: CASSGDWPPREQYF. For the CDR3, the DNA is TGTGCCAGCAGCGGGGACTGGCCCCCTCGGGAGCAGTACTTC.

V and J are TRBV5-4 and TRBJ1-2, with a tentative D call TRBD1 (6 bases). The germline V gene has CDR1 SGHNT and CDR2 YYREEE (reference sequence). This CDR3 has 14 residues. Trimming shortened V by 3 bases and J by 2 bases, and 11 bases separated the two germline ends. The CDR3: CASSSQGINYGYTF. CDR3 coding DNA: TGTGCCAGCAGCTCGCAGGGGATCAACTATGGCTACACCTTC. The full variable domain, in which reference TRBV5-4 and TRBJ1-2 provide the parts outside the CDR3, is ETGVTQSPTHLIKTRGQQVTLRCSSQSGHNTVSWYQQALGQGPQFIFQYYREEENGRGNFPPRFSGLQFPNYSSELNVNALELDDSALYLCASSSQGINYGYTFGSGTRLTVV.